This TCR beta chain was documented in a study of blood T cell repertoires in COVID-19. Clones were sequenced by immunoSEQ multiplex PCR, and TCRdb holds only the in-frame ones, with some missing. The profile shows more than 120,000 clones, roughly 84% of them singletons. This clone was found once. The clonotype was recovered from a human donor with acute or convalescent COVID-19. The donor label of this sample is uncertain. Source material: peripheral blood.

The CDR3 bases are TGTGCCAGCAGCTTAGCCCCGGGACTCTACAATGAGCAGTTCTTC. This encodes CASSLAPGLYNEQFF. The genes are TRBV7-2 and TRBJ2-1, with a weak D call TRBD2 (6 bases). The CDR3 covers 15 residues. Trimming stripped 0 bases from V and 3 bases from J, with 9 bases between. CDR1 is SGHTA and CDR2 is FQGNSA in the germline V gene.